The source of this T cell receptor (beta chain) is a study of tumor and adjacent non-tumor tissue in lung cancer. No cell sorting was done before RNA was extracted from the tissue. More than 3 cm separated this lung sample from the edge of the tumor. TCRbeta libraries were built with three rounds of nested PCR, modified from ARM-PCR. TCRdb used MiXCR to reprocess the multiplex PCR reads, holding one entry per CDR3 protein. The profile covers under 95,000 distinct CDR3 sequences, with more than 80% appearing a single time and 40% to 65% taken by the ten largest. This CDR3 comprises 14 residues. Germline V gene data show CDR1 as SGHDT and CDR2 as YYEEEE. For this clonotype: One end of the junction is discordant with germline, which a read error may explain.

V and J are TRBV5-6 and TRBJ1-5; a weak D match, TRBD1 (5 bases). This sequence originates from a man in his fifties or sixties with non-small cell lung cancer. The sample comprised distant non-tumor lung tissue. CDR3 amino acids: CASSTYQGPRQPAF. The CDR3 coding sequence is TGTGCCAGCAGCACCTACCAGGGACCCAGGCAGCCAGCATTT.